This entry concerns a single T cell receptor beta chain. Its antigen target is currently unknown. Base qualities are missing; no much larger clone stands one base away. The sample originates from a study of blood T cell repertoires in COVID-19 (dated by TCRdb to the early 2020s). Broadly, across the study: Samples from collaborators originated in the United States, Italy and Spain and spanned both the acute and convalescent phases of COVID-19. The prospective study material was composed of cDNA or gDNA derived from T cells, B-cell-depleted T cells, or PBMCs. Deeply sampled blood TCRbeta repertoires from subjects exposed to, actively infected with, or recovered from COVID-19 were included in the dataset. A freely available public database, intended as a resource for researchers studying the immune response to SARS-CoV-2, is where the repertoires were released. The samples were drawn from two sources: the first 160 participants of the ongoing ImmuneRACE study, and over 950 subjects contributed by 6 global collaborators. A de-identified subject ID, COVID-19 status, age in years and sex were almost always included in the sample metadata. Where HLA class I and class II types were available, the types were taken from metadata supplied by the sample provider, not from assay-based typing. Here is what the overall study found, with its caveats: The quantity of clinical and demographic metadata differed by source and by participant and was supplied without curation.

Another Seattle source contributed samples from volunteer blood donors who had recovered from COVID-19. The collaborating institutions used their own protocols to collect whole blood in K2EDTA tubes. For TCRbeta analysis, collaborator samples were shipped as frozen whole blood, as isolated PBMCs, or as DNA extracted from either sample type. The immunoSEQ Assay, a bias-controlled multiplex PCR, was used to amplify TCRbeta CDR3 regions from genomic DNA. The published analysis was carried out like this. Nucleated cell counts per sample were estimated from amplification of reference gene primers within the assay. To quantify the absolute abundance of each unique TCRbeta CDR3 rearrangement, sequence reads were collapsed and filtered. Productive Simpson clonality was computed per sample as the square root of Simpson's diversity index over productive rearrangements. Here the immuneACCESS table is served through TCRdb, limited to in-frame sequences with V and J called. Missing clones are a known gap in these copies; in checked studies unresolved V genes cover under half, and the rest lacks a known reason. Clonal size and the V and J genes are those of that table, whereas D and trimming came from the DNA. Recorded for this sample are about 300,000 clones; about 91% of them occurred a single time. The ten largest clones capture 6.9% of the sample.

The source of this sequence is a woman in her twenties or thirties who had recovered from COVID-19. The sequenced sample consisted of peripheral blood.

In nucleotide form, the sequence is TGTGCCAGCTCACCTAGGACAAGGATGAACACTGAAGCTTTCTTT. Its protein product is CASSPRTRMNTEAFF. Here the chain combines TRBV18 and TRBJ1-1, and TRBD1 may be the D gene, going by 5 matching bases. The germline V gene provides CDR1 KGHSH and CDR2 LQKENI. The CDR3 contains 15 residues, cysteine and phenylalanine counted. Left in the record is the CDR3 DNA by itself, 45 bases read in frame from the first base. V and J lose 3 bases and 0 bases, and a span of 11 bases separates them.